In its sample, the clone carrying this TCR beta chain was seen once. Its antigen is unknown. The repertoire was sequenced with immunoSEQ multiplex PCR; TCRdb's copy has only in-frame clones and lacks some. Found here are about 120,000 clones, more than 80% of them singletons; the top ten hold around 0.55%. Per germline, CDR1 MNHEY and CDR2 SMNVEV (reference sequence). The CDR3 has 15 amino acids. V lost 7 bases, J lost 7 bases, and 7 bases stayed unmatched. These data originate in a study of OX40 agonist ivuxolimab in advanced cancers. Study-level points and caveats: People who partly responded at 0.1-3.0 mg/kg had some of the least clonal expansion seen. By week 6 at 0.1 to 3.0 mg/kg, blood CD4+ and CD8+ T cells had expanded clonally.

This chain uses TRBV27 with TRBJ1-6, with 10 bases identical to TRBD1. The sequence was obtained from an adult with an advanced solid tumor such as melanoma, head and neck, liver or kidney cancer. The sequences come from CD4+ or CD8+ T cells sorted from blood, collected in a trial of the OX40 agonist ivuxolimab. CDR3 nucleotide sequence: TGTGCCAGCACTCGAGGGGACAGGGGAAATTCACCCCTCCACTTT. It yields the protein CASTRGDRGNSPLHF.